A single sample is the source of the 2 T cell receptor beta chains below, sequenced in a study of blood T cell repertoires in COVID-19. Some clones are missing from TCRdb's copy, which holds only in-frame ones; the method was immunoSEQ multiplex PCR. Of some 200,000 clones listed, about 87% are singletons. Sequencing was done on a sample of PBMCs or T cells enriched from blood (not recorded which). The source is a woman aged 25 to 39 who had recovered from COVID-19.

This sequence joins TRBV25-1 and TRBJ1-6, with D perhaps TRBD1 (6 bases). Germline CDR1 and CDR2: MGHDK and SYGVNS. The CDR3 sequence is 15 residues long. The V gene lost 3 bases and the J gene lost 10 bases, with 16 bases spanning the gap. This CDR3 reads CASSESRGESSPLHF. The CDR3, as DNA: TGTGCCAGCAGTGAGAGCAGGGGCGAAAGCTCACCCCTCCACTTT.

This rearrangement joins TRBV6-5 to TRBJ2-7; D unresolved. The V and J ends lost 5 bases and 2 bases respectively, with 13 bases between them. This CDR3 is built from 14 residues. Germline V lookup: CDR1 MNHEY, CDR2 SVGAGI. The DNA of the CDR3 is TGTGCCAGCAGTCATCGATTTGGCCCCTACGAGCAGTACTTC. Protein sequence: CASSHRFGPYEQYF.